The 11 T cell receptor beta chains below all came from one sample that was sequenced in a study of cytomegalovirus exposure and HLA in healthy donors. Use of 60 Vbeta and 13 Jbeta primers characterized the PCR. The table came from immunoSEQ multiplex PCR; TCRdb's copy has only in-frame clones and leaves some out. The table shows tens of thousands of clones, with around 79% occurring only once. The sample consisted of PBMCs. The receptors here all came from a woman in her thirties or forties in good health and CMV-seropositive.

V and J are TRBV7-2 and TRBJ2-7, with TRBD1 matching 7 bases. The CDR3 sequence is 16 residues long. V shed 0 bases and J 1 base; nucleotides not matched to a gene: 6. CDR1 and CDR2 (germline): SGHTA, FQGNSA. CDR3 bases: TGTGCCAGCAGCTTAGCAGACAGGGCGGGTTCCTACGAGCAGTACTTC. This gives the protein CASSLADRAGSYEQYF. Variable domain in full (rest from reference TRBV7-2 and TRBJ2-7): GAGVSQSPSNKVTEKGKDVELRCDPISGHTALYWYRQSLGQGLEFLIYFQGNSAPDKSGLPSDRFSAERTGGSVSTLTIQRTQQEDSAVYLCASSLADRAGSYEQYFGPGTRLTVT.

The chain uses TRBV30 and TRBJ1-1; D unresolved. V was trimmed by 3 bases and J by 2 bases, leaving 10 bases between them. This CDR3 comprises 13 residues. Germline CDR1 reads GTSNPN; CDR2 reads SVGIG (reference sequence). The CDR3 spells CAWRRSPNTEAFF. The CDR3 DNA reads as TGTGCCTGGAGACGTAGCCCCAACACTGAAGCTTTCTTT.

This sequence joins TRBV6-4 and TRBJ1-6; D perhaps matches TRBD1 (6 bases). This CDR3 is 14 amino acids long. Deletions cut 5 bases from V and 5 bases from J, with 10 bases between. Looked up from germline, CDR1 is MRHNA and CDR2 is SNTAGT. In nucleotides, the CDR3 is TGTGCCAGCAGTATTACAGGGAATAATTCACCCCTCCACTTT. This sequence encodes CASSITGNNSPLHF.

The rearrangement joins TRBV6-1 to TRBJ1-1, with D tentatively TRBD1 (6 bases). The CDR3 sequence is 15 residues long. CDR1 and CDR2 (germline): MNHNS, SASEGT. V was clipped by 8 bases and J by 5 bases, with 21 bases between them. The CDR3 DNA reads TGTGCCAGCGAACCCCCAGGGGTGGGGGTAACTGAAGCTTTCTTT. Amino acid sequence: CASEPPGVGVTEAFF.

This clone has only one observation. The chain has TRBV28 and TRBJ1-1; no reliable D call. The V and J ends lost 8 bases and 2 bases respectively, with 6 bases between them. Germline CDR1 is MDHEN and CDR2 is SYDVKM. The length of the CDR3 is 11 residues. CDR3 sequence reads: CASLLNTEAFF. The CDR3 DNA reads TGTGCCAGCCTCCTTAACACTGAAGCTTTCTTT.

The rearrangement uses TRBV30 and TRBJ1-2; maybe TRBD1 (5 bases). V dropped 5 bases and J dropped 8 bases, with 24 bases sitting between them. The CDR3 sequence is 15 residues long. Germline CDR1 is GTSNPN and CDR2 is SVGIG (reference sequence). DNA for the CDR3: TGTGCCTGGGGGATCGACAGCTTCGGTACGGTCGGCTACACCTTC. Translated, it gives CAWGIDSFGTVGYTF.

The CDR3 protein is CASGSSTSGGATTGELFF. The CDR3 DNA is TGTGCTAGTGGTTCGTCGACTAGCGGGGGTGCTACTACCGGGGAGCTGTTTTTT. This chain uses TRBV12-5 with TRBJ2-2; TRBD2 agrees at 12 bases. Germline values: CDR1 LGHNT, CDR2 FRNRAP. V shed 4 bases and J 5 bases; nucleotides not matched to a gene: 11. This CDR3 has 18 amino acids.

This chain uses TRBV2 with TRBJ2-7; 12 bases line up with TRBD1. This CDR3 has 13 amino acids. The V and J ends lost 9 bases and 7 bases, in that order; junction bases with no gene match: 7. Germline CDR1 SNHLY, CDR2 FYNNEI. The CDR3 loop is CASLGQGAREQYF. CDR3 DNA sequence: TGTGCCAGTCTGGGACAGGGGGCGCGAGAGCAGTACTTC. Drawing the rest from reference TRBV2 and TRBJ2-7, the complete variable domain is EPEVTQTPSHQVTQMGQEVILRCVPISNHLYFYWYRQILGQKVEFLVSFYNNEISEKSEIFDDQFSVERPDGSNFTLKIRSTKLEDSAMYFCASLGQGAREQYFGPGTRLTVT.

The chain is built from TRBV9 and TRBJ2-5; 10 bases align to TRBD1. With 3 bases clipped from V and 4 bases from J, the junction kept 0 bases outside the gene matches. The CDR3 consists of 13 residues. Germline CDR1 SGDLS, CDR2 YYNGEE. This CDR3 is CASSGQGAETQYF. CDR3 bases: TGTGCCAGCAGCGGACAGGGGGCAGAGACCCAGTACTTC.

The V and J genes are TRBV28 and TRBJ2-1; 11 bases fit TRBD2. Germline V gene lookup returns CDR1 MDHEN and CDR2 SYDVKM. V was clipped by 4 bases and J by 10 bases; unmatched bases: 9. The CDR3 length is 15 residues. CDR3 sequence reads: CASSSLTSGKEEQFF. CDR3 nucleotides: TGTGCCAGCAGTTCCTTGACTAGCGGGAAGGAGGAGCAGTTCTTC.

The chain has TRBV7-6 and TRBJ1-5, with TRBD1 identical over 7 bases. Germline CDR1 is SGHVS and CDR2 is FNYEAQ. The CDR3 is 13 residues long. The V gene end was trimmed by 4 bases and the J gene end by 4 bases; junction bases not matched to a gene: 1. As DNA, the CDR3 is TGTGCCAGCAGCTCAGGGGGGAATCAGCCCCAGCATTTT. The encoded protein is CASSSGGNQPQHF.